This T cell receptor (beta chain) is from a study of blood T cell repertoires in COVID-19. Turning to the study itself: Acute and convalescent COVID-19 specimens originated in the United States, Italy and Spain. PBMCs, B-cell-depleted T cells, or T cells were the source of the cDNA or gDNA that made up the material.

Per the study methods: For nucleated cells, counts were estimated from reference gene primer amplification. Libraries were prepared by immunoSEQ multiplex PCR; TCRdb keeps only in-frame clonotypes and omits some of them. Clone size and the V and J calls come from that table; the DNA yielded D and trimming. The sample holds some 170,000 clones, roughly four fifths seen once. Looked up from germline, CDR1 is MGHRA and CDR2 is YSYEKL. The CDR3 length is 16 residues. V lost 3 bases and J lost 8; bases outside the gene matches: 14. The TCR was taken from a woman aged 80 or over with acute or convalescent COVID-19. The sequencing input was peripheral blood. The V and J genes are TRBV4-1 and TRBJ1-2; 8 bases match TRBD1. The chain's CDR3 is CASSHGGRGRDEGYTF. DNA of the CDR3: TGCGCCAGCAGCCATGGAGGCAGGGGGCGTGATGAAGGCTACACCTTC.